One sample yielded the 27 T cell receptor beta chains listed below, sequenced in a study of blood T cell repertoires in COVID-19. The method was immunoSEQ multiplex PCR; TCRdb's version includes in-frame clones alone and lacks a portion of them. The sample has 300,000 to 450,000 clones, roughly 85% seen once. Sequenced input: peripheral blood. The receptor source for this set is a woman under 30 with acute or convalescent COVID-19.

The genes are TRBV5-1 and TRBJ1-3, with D possibly being TRBD1 (6 bases). CDR3 length: 16 residues. V dropped 1 base and J dropped 3 bases, with 14 bases sitting between them. Germline CDR1 and CDR2: SGHRS and YFSETQ. In DNA, the CDR3 is TGCGCCAGCAGCTTGAACCGGGGGGCAGATGGAAACACCATATATTTT. It specifies CASSLNRGADGNTIYF.

The chain recombines TRBV5-8 with TRBJ2-7, with 7 bases that match TRBD2. The CDR3 loop spans 16 amino acids. The junction had 12 bases not matched to a gene; V was cut back by 0 bases and J by 6 bases. Germline values: CDR1 SGHTS, CDR2 YDEGEE. CDR3 DNA: TGTGCCAGCAGCTTGGAGGTTCGGCTAGCGGCGGTCGAGCAGTACTTC. Its translation: CASSLEVRLAAVEQYF.

V is TRBV4-1 and J is TRBJ1-1; 10 nucleotides align to TRBD1. J was trimmed by 7 bases and V by 3 bases; bases with no gene match: 5. CDR1 and CDR2 from the germline V gene are MGHRA and YSYEKL. The CDR3 is 14 residues long. DNA of the CDR3: TGCGCCAGCAGCCAGGGACAGGGGTTAATTGAAGCTTTCTTT. Translation: CASSQGQGLIEAFF.

Written as DNA, the CDR3 is TGTGCCAGCAGCACAGGGATCTCTGGAAACACCATATATTTT. This sequence encodes CASSTGISGNTIYF. This sequence joins TRBV9 and TRBJ1-3, with D maybe TRBD1 (6 bases). Germline CDR1 reads SGDLS; CDR2 reads YYNGEE. Trimming removed 4 bases at V and 0 bases at J, with 8 bases between. The CDR3 covers 14 residues.

Regarding this clone: Additional DNA sequences in this sample encode the identical CDR3. The rearrangement uses TRBV15 and TRBJ1-5; D gene unclear. V lost 0 bases to trimming and J lost 6 bases, with 9 bases between them. This CDR3 contains 14 residues. CDR1 LNHNV and CDR2 YYDKDF come from the germline V gene (reference sequence). The CDR3 loop is CATSRDRGVQPQHF. CDR3 DNA sequence: TGTGCCACCAGCAGAGACCGGGGAGTTCAGCCCCAGCATTTT.

V and J are TRBV27 and TRBJ1-6; D is ambiguous. Germline V lookup: CDR1 MNHEY, CDR2 SMNVEV (reference sequence). Trimming took 5 bases from V and 6 from J, leaving 11 bases between them. CDR3 length equals 14 residues. The CDR3 region is CASSPRVFNSPLHF. CDR3 nucleotides: TGTGCCAGCAGTCCTCGGGTCTTTAATTCACCCCTCCACTTT.

This clone was detected a few times. A read error may account for a junction end that differs from germline. The chain employs TRBV12-3 or TRBV12-4 and TRBJ1-1; D is perhaps TRBD1 (6 bases). The CDR3 has 13 residues. Written as DNA, the CDR3 is TGTGCCAGCAGTTTTCCCGGAGGCAGGGGTGTGGTCTTT. Encoded protein: CASSFPGGRGVVF.

The chain carries TRBV9 and TRBJ2-7; D possibly corresponds to TRBD1 (6 bases). In germline, CDR1 is SGDLS, CDR2 YYNGEE. Trimming shortened V by 0 bases and J by 7 bases, and 14 bases separated the two germline ends. The CDR3 spans 14 residues. Here the CDR3 reads CASSVATGLGEQYF. CDR3 DNA sequence: TGTGCCAGCAGCGTAGCTACAGGGTTAGGGGAGCAGTACTTC.

CDR3 sequence: CASKPDRDNSPLHF. The CDR3 bases are TGTGCCAGCAAACCCGACAGGGATAATTCACCCCTCCACTTT. The chain combines TRBV2 with TRBJ1-6, with 7 bases lining up with TRBD1. This CDR3 has 14 amino acids. J lost 5 bases, V lost 7 bases, and 5 bases had no gene match. Germline loops: CDR1 SNHLY, CDR2 FYNNEI.

The rearrangement uses TRBV9 and TRBJ2-1, with 7 bases lining up with TRBD1. Germline CDR1 and CDR2: SGDLS and YYNGEE. Trimming at V came to 3 bases and at J to 9 bases, leaving 9 bases not matched to a gene. The CDR3 spans 14 residues. CDR3 DNA: TGTGCCAGCAGCGCGACAGGGTTTTATTCTGAGCAGTTCTTC. Protein: CASSATGFYSEQFF.

This clone was picked up one time. The chain carries TRBV3-1 (or the pseudogene TRBV3-2) and TRBJ1-1; 8 nucleotides agree with TRBD1. The CDR3 loop spans 14 amino acids. Germline V gene data show CDR1 as LGHDT and CDR2 as YNNKEL (reference sequence). Trimming cost V 4 bases and J 3 bases; bases outside gene matches: 4. CDR3 DNA sequence: TGTGCCAGCAGCCCGTTGACAGGGGACACTGAAGCTTTCTTT. Residues: CASSPLTGDTEAFF.

As regards this clone: The junction differs from germline at one of its ends, possibly a read error. The J gene is TRBJ2-7, the V gene TRBV19; 7 bases align to TRBD1. The CDR3 spans 14 residues. Looked up from germline, CDR1 is LNHDA and CDR2 is SQIVND (reference sequence). The CDR3 nucleotides are TGTGCCAGTAACCCGACAGGGAGTTCCTCCGAGCAGTACTTC. It translates to CASNPTGSSSEQYF. Full variable domain (remainder filled in from reference TRBV19 and TRBJ2-7): DGGITQSPKYLFRKEGQNVTLSCEQNLNHDAMYWYRQDPGQGLRLIYYSQIVNDFQKGDIAEGYSVSREKKESFPLTVTSAQKNPTAFYLCASNPTGSSSEQYFGPGTRLTVT.

V and J are TRBV18 and TRBJ1-2; D ambiguous. There are 14 residues in the CDR3. V was cut by 4 bases and J by 4 bases, with 13 bases left in between. The germline V gene encodes CDR1 KGHSH and CDR2 LQKENI. The CDR3 region has the DNA TGTGCCAGCTCACGATCCACTAGAAGCTATGGCTACACCTTC. Its protein is CASSRSTRSYGYTF.

This clone appeared once. This sequence joins TRBV20-1 and TRBJ2-1; the D gene is possibly TRBD2 (5 bases). Germline V gene data show CDR1 as DFQATT and CDR2 as SNEGSKA (reference sequence). Trimming shortened V by 3 bases and J by 6 bases, and 15 bases separated the two germline ends. The CDR3 is made up of 14 amino acids. CDR3 bases: TGCAGTGCTAGTAAGTGGCGGACTGGCAATGAGCAGTTCTTC. It yields the protein CSASKWRTGNEQFF.

V gene TRBV10-3 combines with J gene TRBJ1-4; 7 bases align to TRBD1. The CDR3 has 18 residues. With 0 bases clipped from V and 0 bases from J, the junction kept 7 bases outside the gene matches. Germline V gives CDR1 ENHRY, CDR2 SYGVKD. The CDR3 sequence is CAISESGGQPATNEKLFF. The CDR3 nucleotides read TGTGCCATCAGTGAGTCGGGGGGACAGCCTGCAACTAATGAAAAACTGTTTTTT.

V is TRBV2 and J is TRBJ2-2; D unresolved. The CDR3 has 13 residues. Trimming removed 4 bases from V and 4 bases from J, with 7 bases in between. The V gene's germline CDR1 is SNHLY and CDR2 FYNNEI. The CDR3 sequence is CASSGYSTGELFF. Written as DNA, the CDR3 is TGTGCCAGCAGTGGGTACAGCACCGGGGAGCTGTTTTTT.

The chain recombines TRBV10-2 with TRBJ1-3; D gene uncertain. The germline V gene has CDR1 WSHSY and CDR2 SAAADI. V lost 0 bases, J lost 4 bases, and 4 bases lay in between. This CDR3 is 13 amino acids long. The CDR3, as DNA: TGCGCCAGCAGTGAGTCCCAGGGAAACACCATATATTTT. It translates to CASSESQGNTIYF.

This rearrangement joins TRBV4-1 to TRBJ1-1, with a weak D call TRBD1 (5 bases). Germline V gene sequence: CDR1 MGHRA, CDR2 YSYEKL. CDR3 size: 13 residues. Trimming shortened V by 3 bases and J by 5 bases, and 10 bases separated the two germline ends. The CDR3 nucleotides read TGCGCCAGCAGCCAGTGGAGGGGAACTGAAGCTTTCTTT. Its translation is CASSQWRGTEAFF.

The chain uses TRBV5-6 and TRBJ1-4; D ambiguous. CDR1 is SGHDT, CDR2 YYEEEE, per germline. Trimming removed 0 bases at V and 6 bases at J, with 6 bases between. The CDR3 has 13 amino acids. The CDR3 DNA sequence: TGTGCCAGCAGCTTGGGTACGGATGAAAAACTGTTTTTT. This translates into CASSLGTDEKLFF.

V and J are TRBV5-6 and TRBJ1-6, with 7 bases that match TRBD1. CDR3 length equals 14 residues. Germline trimming cut 3 bases from V and 5 bases from J; bases unmatched to any gene: 2. Germline V gene data show CDR1 as SGHDT and CDR2 as YYEEEE. Here the CDR3 reads CASSSGQNNSPLHF. The DNA of the CDR3 is TGTGCCAGCAGCTCGGGACAGAATAATTCACCCCTCCACTTT.

The V call is TRBV10-3, the J call TRBJ1-5, with unresolved D. This CDR3 comprises 14 residues. Germline V lookup: CDR1 ENHRY, CDR2 SYGVKD. Trimming removed 0 bases from V and 5 bases from J, with 8 bases in between. CDR3 bases: TGTGCCATCAGTGAGTCGGAGGATTATCAGCCCCAGCATTTT. Translation gives CAISESEDYQPQHF.

The chain couples TRBV10-1 to TRBJ2-1; no definite D call. The CDR3 consists of 11 residues. Deletions cut 5 bases from V and 9 bases from J, with 8 bases between. Germline V gene lookup returns CDR1 WNHNN and CDR2 SYGVQD (reference sequence). The CDR3 loop is CASSNEVEQFF. For the CDR3, the DNA is TGCGCCAGCAGTAACGAGGTTGAGCAGTTCTTC.

CDR3 sequence: CASGSHGTGIEKLFF. CDR3 coding DNA: TGTGCCAGCGGATCGCACGGGACAGGGATTGAAAAACTGTTTTTT. The chain is built from TRBV27 and TRBJ1-4; 9 nucleotides line up with TRBD1. This CDR3 spans 15 amino acids. Trimming removed 8 bases from V and 7 bases from J; junction bases left unmatched: 11. The germline gives CDR1 MNHEY, CDR2 SMNVEV (reference sequence).

The chain has TRBV9 and TRBJ2-2; 9 nucleotides match TRBD2. The CDR3 consists of 16 residues. Germline V gene lookup returns CDR1 SGDLS and CDR2 YYNGEE. V lost 1 base and J lost 4; bases outside the gene matches: 5. CDR3 sequence: CASSVPRGGGTGELFF. The DNA of the CDR3 is TGTGCCAGCAGCGTACCCCGCGGGGGGGGCACCGGGGAGCTGTTTTTT.

This chain connects TRBV7-8 to TRBJ2-3; a weak D match, TRBD1 (5 bases). The germline V gene has CDR1 SGHVS and CDR2 FQNEAQ. This CDR3 is built from 15 residues. V dropped 5 bases and J dropped 1 base, with 13 bases sitting between them. Written as DNA, the CDR3 is TGTGCCAGCAGCCCCGGACATTCAGGCACAGATACGCAGTATTTT. This encodes CASSPGHSGTDTQYF.

The genes are TRBV29-1 and TRBJ1-3; the D is unclear. Trimming took off 4 bases at V and 9 bases at J, with 16 bases between the two ends. Germline CDR1 is SQVTM and CDR2 is ANQGSEA. This CDR3 has 13 residues. CDR3 protein: CSVASGQLSTIYF. The CDR3 nucleotides are TGCAGCGTTGCGAGCGGGCAGTTAAGCACCATATATTTT.

This clone was observed a single time. The chain carries TRBV3-1 (or the pseudogene TRBV3-2) and TRBJ1-4; D not certain. CDR1 and CDR2 (germline): LGHDT, YNNKEL (reference sequence). Between the trimmed V and J ends, which lost 1 base and 8 bases, there was a span of 11 bases. This CDR3 is 14 amino acids long. The CDR3 DNA follows: TGTGCCAGCAGCCAAGGAGGCGTGTACGAAAAACTGTTTTTT. This gives the protein CASSQGGVYEKLFF.